Sequencing of this T cell receptor (beta chain) was carried out in a study of blood T cell repertoires in COVID-19. Study-level background: T cells, B-cell-depleted T cells, or PBMCs provided the cDNA or gDNA that served as material.

Sequenced by immunoSEQ multiplex PCR; TCRdb stores in-frame clones only, minus some. The sample lists about 85,000 clones, more than 65% occurring once. This sequence was found in a man aged 55 to 70 with acute or convalescent COVID-19. Sequenced sample: peripheral blood.

CDR3 nucleotide sequence: TGTGCCAGCAGCTTTGACAGGTTGAGAGGAAACACCATATATTTT. This encodes CASSFDRLRGNTIYF. This chain connects TRBV7-2 to TRBJ1-3; D is possibly TRBD1 (6 bases). The germline V and J ends were trimmed by 3 bases and 4 bases, with 13 bases remaining between them. The CDR3 totals 15 residues. Germline-derived CDR1 and CDR2 are SGHTA and FQGNSA.